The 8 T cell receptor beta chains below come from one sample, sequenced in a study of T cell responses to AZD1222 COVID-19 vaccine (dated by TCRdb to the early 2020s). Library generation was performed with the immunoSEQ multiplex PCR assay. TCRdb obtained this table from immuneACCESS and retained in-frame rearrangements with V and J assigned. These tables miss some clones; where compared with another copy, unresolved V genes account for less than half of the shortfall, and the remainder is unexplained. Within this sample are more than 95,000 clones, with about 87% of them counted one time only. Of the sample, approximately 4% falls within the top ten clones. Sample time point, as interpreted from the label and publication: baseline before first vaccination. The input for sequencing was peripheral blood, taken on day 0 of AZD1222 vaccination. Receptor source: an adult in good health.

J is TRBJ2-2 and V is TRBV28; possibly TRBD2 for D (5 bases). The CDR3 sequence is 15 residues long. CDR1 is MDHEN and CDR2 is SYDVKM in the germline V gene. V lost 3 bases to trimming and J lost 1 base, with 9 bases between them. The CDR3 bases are TGTGCCAGCAGTTTCGGAGGCGGGAACACCGGGGAGCTGTTTTTT. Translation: CASSFGGGNTGELFF.

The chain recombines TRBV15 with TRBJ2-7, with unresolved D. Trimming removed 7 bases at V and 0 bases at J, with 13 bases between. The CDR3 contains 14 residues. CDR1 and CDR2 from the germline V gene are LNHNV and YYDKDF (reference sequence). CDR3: CATKVGLSSYEQYF. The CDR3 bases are TGTGCCACCAAAGTGGGATTAAGCTCCTACGAGCAGTACTTC.

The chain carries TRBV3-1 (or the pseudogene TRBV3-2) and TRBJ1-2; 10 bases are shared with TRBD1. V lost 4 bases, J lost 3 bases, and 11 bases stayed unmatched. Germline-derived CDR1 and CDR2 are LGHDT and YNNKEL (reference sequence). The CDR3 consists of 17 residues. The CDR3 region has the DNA TGTGCCAGCAGCCCGCGGACAGGGGGTACTAACTACTATGGCTACACCTTC. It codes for CASSPRTGGTNYYGYTF.

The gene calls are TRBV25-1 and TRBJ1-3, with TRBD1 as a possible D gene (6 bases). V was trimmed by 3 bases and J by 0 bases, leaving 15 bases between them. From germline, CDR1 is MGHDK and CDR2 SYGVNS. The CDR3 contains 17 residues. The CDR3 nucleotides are TGTGCCAGCAGTGACAGGGGCTTCTCGCTCTCTGGAAACACCATATATTTT. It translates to CASSDRGFSLSGNTIYF. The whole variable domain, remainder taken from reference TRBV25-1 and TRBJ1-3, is EADIYQTPRYLVIGTGKKITLECSQTMGHDKMYWYQQDPGMELHLIHYSYGVNSTEKGDLSSESTVSRIRTEHFPLTLESARPSHTSQYLCASSDRGFSLSGNTIYFGEGSWLTVV.

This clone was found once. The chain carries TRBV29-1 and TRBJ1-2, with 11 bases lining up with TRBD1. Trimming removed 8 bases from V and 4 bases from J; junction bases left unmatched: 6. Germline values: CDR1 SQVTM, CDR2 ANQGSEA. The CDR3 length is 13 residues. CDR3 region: CSSWTGGTYGYTF. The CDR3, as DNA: TGCAGCTCCTGGACAGGGGGCACCTATGGCTACACCTTC.

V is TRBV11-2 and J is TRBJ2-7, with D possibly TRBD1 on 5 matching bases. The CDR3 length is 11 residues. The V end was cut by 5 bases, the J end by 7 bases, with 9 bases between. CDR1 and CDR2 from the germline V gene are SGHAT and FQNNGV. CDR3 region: CASSPGFEQYF. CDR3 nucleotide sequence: TGTGCCAGCAGCCCAGGGTTTGAGCAGTACTTC.

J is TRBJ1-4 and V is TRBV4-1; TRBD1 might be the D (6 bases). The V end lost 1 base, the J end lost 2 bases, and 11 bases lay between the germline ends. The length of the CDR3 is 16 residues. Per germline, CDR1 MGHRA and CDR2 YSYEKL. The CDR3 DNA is TGCGCCAGCAGCCAAGCTACAGGGCGGACTAATGAAAAACTGTTTTTT. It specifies CASSQATGRTNEKLFF.

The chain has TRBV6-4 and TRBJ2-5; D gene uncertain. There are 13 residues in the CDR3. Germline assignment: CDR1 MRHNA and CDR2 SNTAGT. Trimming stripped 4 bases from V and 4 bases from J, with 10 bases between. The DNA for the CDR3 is TGTGCCAGCAGTGCAAGGGAAGGAGAGACCCAGTACTTC. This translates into CASSAREGETQYF.